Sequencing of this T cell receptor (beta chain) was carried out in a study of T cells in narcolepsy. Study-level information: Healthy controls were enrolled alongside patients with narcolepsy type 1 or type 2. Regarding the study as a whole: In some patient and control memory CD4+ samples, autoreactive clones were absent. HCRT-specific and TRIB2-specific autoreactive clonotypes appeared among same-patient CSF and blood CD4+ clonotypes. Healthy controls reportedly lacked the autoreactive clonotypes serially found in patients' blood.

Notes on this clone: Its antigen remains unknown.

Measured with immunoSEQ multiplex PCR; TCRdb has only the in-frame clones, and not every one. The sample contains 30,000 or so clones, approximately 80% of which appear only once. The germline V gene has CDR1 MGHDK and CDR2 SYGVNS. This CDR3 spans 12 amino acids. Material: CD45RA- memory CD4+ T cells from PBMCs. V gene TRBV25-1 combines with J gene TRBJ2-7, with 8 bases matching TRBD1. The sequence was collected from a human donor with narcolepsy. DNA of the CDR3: TGTGCTTCTGGACAGGGTAACTACGAGCAGTACTTC. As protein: CASGQGNYEQYF.